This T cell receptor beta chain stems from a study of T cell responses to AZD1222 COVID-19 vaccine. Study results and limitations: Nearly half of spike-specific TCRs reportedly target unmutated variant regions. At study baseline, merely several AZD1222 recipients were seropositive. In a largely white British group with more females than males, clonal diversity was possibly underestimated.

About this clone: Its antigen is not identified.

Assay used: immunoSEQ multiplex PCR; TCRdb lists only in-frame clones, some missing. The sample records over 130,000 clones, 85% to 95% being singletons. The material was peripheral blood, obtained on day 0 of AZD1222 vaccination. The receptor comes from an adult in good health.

In nucleotides, the CDR3 is TGTGCCAGCAGCCAAGGGATCGGGAGGAGGACGCAGTATTTT. This gives the protein CASSQGIGRRTQYF. J is TRBJ2-3 and V is TRBV14; 7 nucleotides line up with TRBD2. V trimming: 1 base; J trimming: 9 bases; junction bases outside the gene matches: 7. CDR1 and CDR2 from the germline V gene are SGHDN and FVKESK. CDR3 length: 14 residues.